This TCR beta chain is drawn from a study of blood T cell repertoires in COVID-19. The authors' processing: Cell counts per sample came from amplifying reference gene primers. Here immunoSEQ multiplex PCR was the method, and the copy in TCRdb shows in-frame clones only, minus some. V, J and clone size reflect that table, while D and trimming were determined from the DNA. The data contain about 120,000 clones, around 89% of them singletons. CDR1 SGHAT and CDR2 FQNNGV come from the germline V gene. This CDR3 region has 17 residues. V shed 8 bases and J shed 0 bases, with 17 bases lying between them. Sequencing was carried out using peripheral blood. The chain links TRBV11-2 to TRBJ2-6; maybe TRBD1 (6 bases). This TCR was recovered from a woman aged 45-65 years with acute or convalescent COVID-19. The CDR3 DNA is TGTGCCAGCCCTACGGGACAACTTAACTCTGGGGCCAACGTCCTGACTTTC. Its translation is CASPTGQLNSGANVLTF.